The source of this T cell receptor (beta chain) is a study of early T cells in non-severe SARS-CoV-2 infection. TCRdb re-derived calls from the 5' RACE reads in MiXCR, one entry per CDR3 protein. The table records tens of thousands of distinct CDR3 sequences, 4% to 5% of them present only once. With 5 bases removed from V and 7 bases from J, the gap between germline ends came to 9 bases. The germline V gene has CDR1 SGHTA and CDR2 FQGTGA. The CDR3 length is 11 residues. The sample was whole blood. V usage is TRBV7-3 and J usage is TRBJ2-7; D gene unclear. The origin of this receptor is an adult who was a healthcare worker with PCR-confirmed SARS-CoV-2 infection or an uninfected control (not recorded which). In nucleotides, the CDR3 is TGTGCCAGCAGCCAGCAGATGGAGCAGTACTTC. Protein: CASSQQMEQYF.